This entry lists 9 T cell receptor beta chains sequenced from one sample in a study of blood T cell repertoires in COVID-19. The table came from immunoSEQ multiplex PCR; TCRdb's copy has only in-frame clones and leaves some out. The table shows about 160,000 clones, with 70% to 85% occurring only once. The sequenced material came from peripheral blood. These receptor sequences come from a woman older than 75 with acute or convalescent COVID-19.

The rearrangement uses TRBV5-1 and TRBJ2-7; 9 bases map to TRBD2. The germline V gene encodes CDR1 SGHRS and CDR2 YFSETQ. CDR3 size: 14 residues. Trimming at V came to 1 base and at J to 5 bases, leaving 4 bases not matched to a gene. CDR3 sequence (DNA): TGCGCCAGCAGCTTGAGCGGGAGGAACAACGAGCAGTACTTC. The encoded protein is CASSLSGRNNEQYF.

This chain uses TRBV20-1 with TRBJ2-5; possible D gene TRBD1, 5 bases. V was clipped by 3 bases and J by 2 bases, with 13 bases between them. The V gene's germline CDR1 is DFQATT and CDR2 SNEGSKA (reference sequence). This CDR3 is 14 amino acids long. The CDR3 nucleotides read TGCAGTGCTAGTCGGACATTAAGACAAGAGACCCAGTACTTC. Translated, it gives CSASRTLRQETQYF.

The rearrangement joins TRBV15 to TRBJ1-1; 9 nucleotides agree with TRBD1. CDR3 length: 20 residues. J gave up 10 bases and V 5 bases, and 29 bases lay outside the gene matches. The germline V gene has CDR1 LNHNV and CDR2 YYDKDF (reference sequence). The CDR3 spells CATSRGPGTGTPSTSLGAFF. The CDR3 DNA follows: TGTGCCACCAGCCGGGGACCTGGGACAGGGACGCCTAGTACATCTTTGGGAGCTTTCTTT. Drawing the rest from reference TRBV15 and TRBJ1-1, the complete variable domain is DAMVIQNPRYQVTQFGKPVTLSCSQTLNHNVMYWYQQKSSQAPKLLFHYYDKDFNNEADTPDNFQSRRPNTSFCFLDIRSPGLGDTAMYLCATSRGPGTGTPSTSLGAFFGQGTRLTVV.

The CDR3 sequence is CASSTRRQNTEAFF. The CDR3 region has the DNA TGCGCCAGCAGCACTCGTAGACAGAACACTGAAGCTTTCTTT. V gene TRBV5-1 combines with J gene TRBJ1-1, with no clear D. Germline V gene data show CDR1 as SGHRS and CDR2 as YFSETQ. This CDR3 comprises 14 residues. With 4 bases removed from V and 1 base from J, the gap between germline ends came to 11 bases. Combining the CDR3 with reference TRBV5-1 and TRBJ1-1 gives the whole variable domain KAGVTQTPRYLIKTRGQQVTLSCSPISGHRSVSWYQQTPGQGLQFLFEYFSETQRNKGNFPGRFSGRQFSNSRSEMNVSTLELGDSALYLCASSTRRQNTEAFFGQGTRLTVV.

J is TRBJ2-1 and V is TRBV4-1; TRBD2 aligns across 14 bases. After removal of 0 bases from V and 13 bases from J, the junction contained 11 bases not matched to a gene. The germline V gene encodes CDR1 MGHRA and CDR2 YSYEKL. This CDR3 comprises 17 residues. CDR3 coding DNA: TGCGCCAGCAGCCAAGATCCCCTTGGGACTAGCGGGAGTCAACAGTTCTTC. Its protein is CASSQDPLGTSGSQQFF.

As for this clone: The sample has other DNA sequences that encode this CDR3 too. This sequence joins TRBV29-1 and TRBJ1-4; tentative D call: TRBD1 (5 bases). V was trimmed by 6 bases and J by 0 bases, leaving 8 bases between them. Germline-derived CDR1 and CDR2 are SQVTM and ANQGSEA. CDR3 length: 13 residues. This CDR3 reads CSVQGATNEKLFF. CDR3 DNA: TGCAGCGTCCAAGGGGCAACTAATGAAAAACTGTTTTTT.

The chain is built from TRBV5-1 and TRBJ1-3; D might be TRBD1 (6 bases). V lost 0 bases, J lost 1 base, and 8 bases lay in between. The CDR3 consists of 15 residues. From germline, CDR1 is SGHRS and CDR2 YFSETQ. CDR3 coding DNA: TGCGCCAGCAGCTTGGGGGACATTTCTGGAAACACCATATATTTT. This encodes CASSLGDISGNTIYF.

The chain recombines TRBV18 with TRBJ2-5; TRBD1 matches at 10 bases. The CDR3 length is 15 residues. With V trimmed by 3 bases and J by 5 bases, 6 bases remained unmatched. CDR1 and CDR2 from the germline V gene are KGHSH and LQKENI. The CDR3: CASSPRTGGGETQYF. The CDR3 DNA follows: TGTGCCAGCTCACCGAGGACAGGGGGTGGCGAGACCCAGTACTTC.

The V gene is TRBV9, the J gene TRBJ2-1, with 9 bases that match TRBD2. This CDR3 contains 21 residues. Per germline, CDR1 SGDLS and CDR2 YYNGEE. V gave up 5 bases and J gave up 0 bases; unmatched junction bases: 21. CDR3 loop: CASSADPTAAGGRSSYNEQFF. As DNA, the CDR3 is TGTGCCAGCAGTGCCGATCCGACTGCAGCGGGAGGCCGGAGCTCCTACAATGAGCAGTTCTTC.